The 30 T cell receptor beta chains below were found in one sample sequenced in a study of blood T cell repertoires in COVID-19 (dated by TCRdb to the early 2020s). The receptor library was made with the immunoSEQ multiplex PCR assay. Here the immuneACCESS table is served through TCRdb, limited to in-frame sequences with V and J called. Missing clones are a known gap in these copies; in checked studies unresolved V genes cover under half, and the rest lacks a known reason. Present in this sample are tens of thousands of clones, roughly 90% of which were seen just once. Clones ranked in the top ten supply 1.4% to 1.5% of the sample. Sequences were obtained from peripheral blood. The receptors here all came from a man between 50 and 59 years old with acute or convalescent COVID-19.

The chain carries TRBV30 and TRBJ1-5, with TRBD1 matching 9 bases. Germline V gene sequence: CDR1 GTSNPN, CDR2 SVGIG (reference sequence). The CDR3 has 15 residues. V gave up 3 bases and J gave up 7 bases; unmatched junction bases: 10. CDR3 coding DNA: TGTGCCTGGAGGAGCCGGGACAGGGTATGGCAGCCCCAGCATTTT. Its protein is CAWRSRDRVWQPQHF. Looking up the rest from reference TRBV30 and TRBJ1-5 gives the full variable domain: SQTIHQWPATLVQPVGSPLSLECTVEGTSNPNLYWYRQAAGRGLQLLFYSVGIGQISSEVPQNLSASRPQDRQFILSSKKLLLSDSGFYLCAWRSRDRVWQPQHFGDGTRLSIL.

This clone was seen more than once but under ten times. The DNA of the CDR3 is TGTGCCATCAGTGAGTCGGGGTTCAGCGGGAGGAGGGCAGATACGCAGTATTTT. Translated: CAISESGFSGRRADTQYF. The chain couples TRBV10-3 to TRBJ2-3, with 9 bases fitting TRBD2. There are 18 residues in the CDR3. Germline V CDR1 and CDR2: ENHRY, SYGVKD. The trim removed 0 bases at V and 4 bases at J, leaving 11 bases unmatched.

The chain joins TRBV7-2 to TRBJ2-1; a possible D gene is TRBD2 (5 bases). This CDR3 is built from 16 residues. Trimming shortened V by 0 bases and J by 10 bases, and 19 bases separated the two germline ends. The germline CDR1 and CDR2 sequences are SGHTA and FQGNSA. DNA of the CDR3: TGTGCCAGCAGCTTAGCTCTAGGGCGCGCCACGGGGGAGCAGTTCTTC. This codes for CASSLALGRATGEQFF.

This chain uses TRBV7-8 with TRBJ2-7; TRBD2 is a possible D gene (6 bases). Germline assignment: CDR1 SGHVS and CDR2 FQNEAQ. The CDR3 is made up of 14 amino acids. The V end lost 5 bases, the J end lost 2 bases, and 13 bases lay between the germline ends. As DNA, the CDR3 is TGTGCCAGCAGCCAGAGGAGGGTGACCTACGAGCAGTACTTC. Protein sequence: CASSQRRVTYEQYF.

The rearrangement joins TRBV6-2 or TRBV6-3 to TRBJ2-1; tentatively, D is TRBD2 (6 bases). This CDR3 comprises 17 residues. Looked up from germline, CDR1 is MNHEY and CDR2 is SVGEGT. V was shortened by 2 bases and J by 5 bases, with 19 bases between the two germline ends. CDR3 amino acids: CASSYPSSGVWNNEQFF. CDR3 DNA sequence: TGTGCCAGCAGTTACCCCTCTTCGGGAGTCTGGAACAATGAGCAGTTCTTC.

This rearrangement joins TRBV10-3 to TRBJ2-2, with a possible D match to TRBD2 (5 bases). The CDR3 contains 14 residues. V lost 4 bases to trimming and J lost 5 bases, with 11 bases between them. Germline CDR1 is ENHRY and CDR2 is SYGVKD. CDR3 DNA sequence: TGTGCCATCAGTGGAGGGTCGAGTACCGGGGAGCTGTTTTTT. It yields the protein CAISGGSSTGELFF.

V usage is TRBV7-6 and J usage is TRBJ2-7, with TRBD2 matching 11 bases. This CDR3 is 16 amino acids long. V was pared by 8 bases and J by 0 bases, with 9 bases of the junction left unmatched. Looked up from germline, CDR1 is SGHVS and CDR2 is FNYEAQ. CDR3 loop: CASGPTTSGGSYEQYF. CDR3 nucleotides: TGTGCCAGCGGTCCGACTACTAGCGGGGGCTCCTACGAGCAGTACTTC.

The J gene is TRBJ1-2, the V gene TRBV30; D uncertain. The V end lost 5 bases, the J end lost 4 bases, and 14 bases lay between the germline ends. CDR1 and CDR2 (germline): GTSNPN, SVGIG (reference sequence). The CDR3 is 13 amino acids. The CDR3 DNA sequence: TGTGCCTGGGGGGAGGAGAAATTCTATGGCTACACCTTC. It translates to CAWGEEKFYGYTF. Variable domain in full (rest from reference TRBV30 and TRBJ1-2): SQTIHQWPATLVQPVGSPLSLECTVEGTSNPNLYWYRQAAGRGLQLLFYSVGIGQISSEVPQNLSASRPQDRQFILSSKKLLLSDSGFYLCAWGEEKFYGYTFGSGTRLTVV.

The rearrangement joins TRBV2 to TRBJ1-5; D perhaps matches TRBD1 (5 bases). The CDR3 is made up of 13 amino acids. V lost 4 bases and J 6 bases, leaving 10 bases between the germline ends. CDR1 and CDR2 from the germline V gene are SNHLY and FYNNEI. The CDR3 protein is CASSVDRIQPQHF. CDR3 sequence (DNA): TGTGCCAGCAGTGTAGACAGAATTCAGCCCCAGCATTTT.

The count of this clone is one. This sequence joins TRBV6-2 or TRBV6-3 and TRBJ2-1; 12 positions match TRBD2. The junction had 7 bases not matched to a gene; V was cut back by 2 bases and J by 5 bases. This CDR3 region has 17 residues. Germline V gives CDR1 MNHEY, CDR2 SVGEGT. The CDR3: CASSYDWTSGVNNEQFF. CDR3 in DNA: TGTGCCAGCAGTTACGATTGGACTAGCGGGGTCAACAATGAGCAGTTCTTC.

The J gene is TRBJ2-1, the V gene TRBV4-2; 9 positions agree with TRBD2. The V and J ends lost 0 bases and 8 bases, in that order; junction bases with no gene match: 11. The V gene's germline CDR1 is LGHNA and CDR2 YNFKEQ. The CDR3 extends over 17 amino acids. The CDR3 loop reads CASSQDPPSGRIHEQFF. The CDR3 coding sequence is TGTGCCAGCAGCCAAGATCCACCGAGCGGGAGGATTCATGAGCAGTTCTTC.

The J gene is TRBJ1-3, the V gene TRBV9; D is ambiguous. The V and J ends lost 4 bases and 5 bases respectively, with 7 bases between them. There are 12 residues in the CDR3. Germline CDR1 is SGDLS and CDR2 is YYNGEE. CDR3 coding DNA: TGTGCCAGCAGCCAGTCGCGAAACACCATATATTTT. It is translated as CASSQSRNTIYF. Looking up the rest from reference TRBV9 and TRBJ1-3 gives the full variable domain: DSGVTQTPKHLITATGQRVTLRCSPRSGDLSVYWYQQSLDQGLQFLIQYYNGEERAKGNILERFSAQQFPDLHSELNLSSLELGDSALYFCASSQSRNTIYFGEGSWLTVV.

The V and J genes are TRBV28 and TRBJ1-2, with D possibly being TRBD1 (5 bases). This CDR3 region has 14 residues. Germline CDR1 and CDR2: MDHEN and SYDVKM. V dropped 4 bases and J dropped 1 base, with 10 bases sitting between them. The CDR3 loop is CASSSQGGNYGYTF. As DNA, the CDR3 is TGTGCCAGCAGTTCCCAGGGTGGTAACTATGGCTACACCTTC.

This chain links TRBV6-2 or TRBV6-3 with TRBJ1-5, with D perhaps matching TRBD1 (6 bases). The germline V gene has CDR1 MNHEY and CDR2 SVGEGT. The length of the CDR3 is 14 residues. V gave up 5 bases and J gave up 3 bases, with 11 bases separating them. The CDR3 sequence: CASSRTDFNQPQHF. DNA of the CDR3: TGTGCCAGCAGTCGGACAGACTTCAATCAGCCCCAGCATTTT.

The sample holds one count of this clone. The CDR3 DNA reads as TGTGCCAGCAGCCAGGGGCCACTAGCGCTTACTAGCACAGATACGCAGTATTTT. Its translation: CASSQGPLALTSTDTQYF. The chain has TRBV3-1 (or the pseudogene TRBV3-2) and TRBJ2-3, with 7 bases lining up with TRBD2. There are 18 residues in the CDR3. Germline CDR1 LGHDT, CDR2 YNNKEL (reference sequence). The V and J ends lost 3 bases and 0 bases, in that order; junction bases with no gene match: 12.

This clone has just a few counts. This chain joins TRBV7-9 and TRBJ1-3; D remains ambiguous. The V end was cut by 5 bases, the J end by 0 bases, with 8 bases between. There are 14 residues in the CDR3. Looked up from germline, CDR1 is SEHNR and CDR2 is FQNEAQ (reference sequence). The CDR3 DNA reads as TGTGCCAGCAGCACGGAGACCTCTGGAAACACCATATATTTT. Protein product: CASSTETSGNTIYF.

The rearrangement uses TRBV4-1 and TRBJ2-3, with D maybe TRBD1 (6 bases). The CDR3 runs to 14 residues. V was shortened by 1 base and J by 8 bases, with 13 bases between the two germline ends. Per germline, CDR1 MGHRA and CDR2 YSYEKL. The CDR3 sequence: CASSQARTVSTQYF. The CDR3 bases are TGCGCCAGCAGCCAAGCCAGGACAGTTTCTACGCAGTATTTT.

The chain carries TRBV19 and TRBJ1-4; 8 bases agree with TRBD1. Germline-derived CDR1 and CDR2 are LNHDA and SQIVND (reference sequence). V gave up 9 bases and J gave up 8 bases; unmatched junction bases: 8. CDR3 length equals 13 residues. In DNA, the CDR3 is TGTGCCAGCAGGACAGGGTCAGGGGAAAAACTGTTTTTT. This gives the protein CASRTGSGEKLFF.

J is TRBJ2-7 and V is TRBV7-3, with TRBD1 matching 10 bases. The CDR3 is made up of 15 amino acids. Germline V lookup: CDR1 SGHTA, CDR2 FQGTGA. The V gene end was trimmed by 5 bases and the J gene end by 5 bases; junction bases not matched to a gene: 9. Here the CDR3 reads CASSAGGQGFDEQYF. CDR3 coding DNA: TGTGCCAGCAGCGCCGGGGGACAGGGGTTCGACGAGCAGTACTTC.

This clone was seen just once. The chain combines TRBV15 with TRBJ2-2; 9 bases align to TRBD2. This CDR3 is 16 amino acids long. Germline V gene data show CDR1 as LNHNV and CDR2 as YYDKDF (reference sequence). V lost 2 bases, J lost 4 bases, and 5 bases stayed unmatched. The CDR3 reads CATSRKAGGGTGELFF. The CDR3 nucleotides read TGTGCCACCAGCAGAAAAGCGGGAGGCGGCACCGGGGAGCTGTTTTTT.

J is TRBJ1-1 and V is TRBV3-1 (or the pseudogene TRBV3-2); no definite D call. V was cut by 0 bases and J by 7 bases, with 6 bases left in between. Germline CDR1 reads LGHDT; CDR2 reads YNNKEL (reference sequence). The CDR3 loop spans 12 amino acids. CDR3 sequence reads: CASSQDSFEAFF. CDR3 DNA sequence: TGTGCCAGCAGCCAAGATTCCTTTGAAGCTTTCTTT.

This CDR3 reads CASIKSGGLRDTQYF. The CDR3 bases are TGTGCCAGTATTAAGTCGGGGGGGCTTAGAGATACGCAGTATTTT. The V call is TRBV7-2, the J call TRBJ2-3; 8 bases fit TRBD2. The length of the CDR3 is 15 residues. J gave up 5 bases and V 9 bases, and 13 bases lay outside the gene matches. Looked up from germline, CDR1 is SGHTA and CDR2 is FQGNSA.

This sequence joins TRBV7-3 and TRBJ2-3, with D perhaps TRBD2 (5 bases). The CDR3 runs 14 residues. V gave up 2 bases and J gave up 6 bases, with 12 bases separating them. In germline, CDR1 is SGHTA, CDR2 FQGTGA. CDR3 loop: CASSLGGRGDTQYF. DNA of the CDR3: TGTGCCAGCAGCTTAGGCGGGCGCGGGGATACGCAGTATTTT. Filled out from reference TRBV7-3 and TRBJ2-3, the complete variable domain reads GAGVSQTPSNKVTEKGKYVELRCDPISGHTALYWYRQSLGQGPEFLIYFQGTGAADDSGLPNDRFFAVRPEGSVSTLKIQRTERGDSAVYLCASSLGGRGDTQYFGPGTRLTVL.

V and J are TRBV18 and TRBJ1-1; the D is unclear. Trimming took 6 bases from V and 6 from J, leaving 17 bases between them. CDR1 and CDR2 from the germline V gene are KGHSH and LQKENI. CDR3 length: 14 amino acids. The CDR3 sequence is CASSTGVSPAEAFF. The CDR3 coding sequence is TGTGCCAGCTCTACCGGGGTATCCCCAGCTGAAGCTTTCTTT. Supplemented by reference TRBV18 and TRBJ1-1, the full variable domain reads NAGVMQNPRHLVRRRGQEARLRCSPMKGHSHVYWYRQLPEEGLKFMVYLQKENIIDESGMPKERFSAEFPKEGPSILRIQQVVRGDSAAYFCASSTGVSPAEAFFGQGTRLTVV.

V is TRBV6-5 and J is TRBJ2-5; 7 bases fit TRBD1. Germline V lookup: CDR1 MNHEY, CDR2 SVGAGI. The CDR3 spans 16 residues. Trimming took 0 bases from V and 0 from J; bases not matched to a gene: 4. CDR3 bases: TGTGCCAGCAGTTACTCGACAGGGTTGTACCAAGAGACCCAGTACTTC. It encodes CASSYSTGLYQETQYF.

The chain couples TRBV4-1 to TRBJ2-1; D might be TRBD1 (5 bases). The V gene's germline CDR1 is MGHRA and CDR2 YSYEKL. V lost 1 base, J lost 5 bases, and 12 bases lay in between. CDR3 length: 15 amino acids. The CDR3 DNA follows: TGCGCCAGCAGCCAAGTTGCTGGGGCCAACAATGAGCAGTTCTTC. Its protein product is CASSQVAGANNEQFF.

This sequence joins TRBV28 and TRBJ1-6; TRBD1 agrees at 9 bases. CDR3 length equals 15 residues. After removal of 7 bases from V and 9 bases from J, the junction contained 10 bases not matched to a gene. Germline CDR1 and CDR2: MDHEN and SYDVKM. CDR3 residues: CASKKSGQGGSPLHF. The CDR3 DNA sequence: TGTGCCAGCAAAAAATCGGGACAGGGTGGTTCACCCCTCCACTTT.

The gene calls are TRBV5-1 and TRBJ1-5; D not certain. Germline V gene data show CDR1 as SGHRS and CDR2 as YFSETQ. This CDR3 spans 13 amino acids. Between the trimmed V and J ends, which lost 4 bases and 5 bases, there was a span of 10 bases. Here the CDR3 reads CASSTSPDQPQHF. For the CDR3, the DNA is TGCGCCAGCAGCACTTCCCCGGATCAGCCCCAGCATTTT.

This clone has just one count. The chain is built from TRBV28 and TRBJ1-5; 9 nucleotides line up with TRBD1. The germline gives CDR1 MDHEN, CDR2 SYDVKM. J was trimmed by 5 bases and V by 5 bases; bases with no gene match: 4. The CDR3 is 14 residues long. The CDR3 nucleotides are TGTGCCAGCAGTCACAGGGGGCGGGATCAGCCCCAGCATTTT. Translating gives CASSHRGRDQPQHF.

V usage is TRBV5-1 and J usage is TRBJ2-1, with D possibly TRBD1 on 5 matching bases. Germline values: CDR1 SGHRS, CDR2 YFSETQ. The V gene lost 4 bases and the J gene lost 7 bases, with 15 bases spanning the gap. The CDR3 totals 14 residues. The CDR3 DNA reads TGCGCCAGCAGCCCCATAGGGGTGGTAAATGAGCAGTTCTTC. Its translation: CASSPIGVVNEQFF.